This is a list of T cell receptor beta chains from one sample in a study of siplizumab effects on memory and regulatory T cells. Assay: immunoSEQ multiplex PCR; the TCRdb copy retains only in-frame clones and omits some. The profile shows more than 85,000 clones, more than 80% of them singletons. The sequencing input was CD4+ T cells sorted from blood. Every receptor here comes from a human donor in good health. Both conserved end residues are part of each CDR3. Fields, in order: clone size, J gene, D gene, V gene, CDR3 DNA, CDR3 protein. The D gene is left open where the match is weak. Only part of the rows carry a size: once, few, many, or a class if the clone is expanded.

size: .; J: TRBJ1-3; D: .; V: TRBV18; DNA: TGTGCCAGCTCACCACAGGGTTGGAGAAACACCATATATTTT; CDR3: CASSPQGWRNTIYF
size: once; J: TRBJ2-2; D: .; V: TRBV2; DNA: TGTGCCAGCAATTGGGCGGAGTCGAACACCGGGGAGCTGTTTTTT; CDR3: CASNWAESNTGELFF
size: .; J: TRBJ2-1; D: TRBD1; V: TRBV4-1; DNA: TGCGCCAGCAGCCAATTTCCGGGACAGGGGGCGTATAATGAGCAGTTCTTC; CDR3: CASSQFPGQGAYNEQFF
size: .; J: TRBJ2-1; D: .; V: TRBV19; DNA: TGTGCCAGTAGTATGGGGCTCCATGAGCAGTTCTTC; CDR3: CASSMGLHEQFF
size: .; J: TRBJ1-2; D: TRBD1; V: TRBV15; DNA: TGTGCCACCAGCATACAGGGGGCTGGTTATGGCTACACCTTC; CDR3: CATSIQGAGYGYTF
size: few; J: TRBJ1-5; D: .; V: TRBV28; DNA: TGTGCCAGCCAGCTGGGGAACGGGCCCCAGCATTTT; CDR3: CASQLGNGPQHF
size: .; J: TRBJ1-2; D: .; V: TRBV6-5; DNA: TGTGCCAGCAGTGCCGGGACACCCAACTATGGCTACACCTTC; CDR3: CASSAGTPNYGYTF
size: .; J: TRBJ1-6; D: .; V: TRBV11-3; DNA: TGTGCCAGCAGCTTGGGCCGGTCACCCCTCCACTTT; CDR3: CASSLGRSPLHF
size: few; J: TRBJ1-5; D: TRBD1; V: TRBV6-1; DNA: TGTGCCACATATCAAGACAGGGGGCTTCAGCCCCAGCATTTT; CDR3: CATYQDRGLQPQHF
size: .; J: TRBJ1-2; D: .; V: TRBV10-3; DNA: TGTGCCATCAGTGAGTCCAGAGACTATGGCTACACCTTC; CDR3: CAISESRDYGYTF
size: .; J: TRBJ2-7; D: TRBD1; V: TRBV7-9; DNA: TGTGCCAGCAGCCCCCCGGGACAGGTGACCTACGAGCAGTACTTC; CDR3: CASSPPGQVTYEQYF
size: .; J: TRBJ2-5; D: .; V: TRBV11-2; DNA: TGTGCCAGCAGCTTAGCAAGGGGAGGAGAGACCCAGTACTTC; CDR3: CASSLARGGETQYF
size: .; J: TRBJ2-7; D: TRBD1; V: TRBV6-5; DNA: TGTGCCAGCAGCCGGCGGACAGGGGACCCACGCGAGCAGTACTTC; CDR3: CASSRRTGDPREQYF
size: .; J: TRBJ1-1; D: .; V: TRBV4-2; DNA: TGTGCCAGCAGCCCGACCGAAAGAAACACTGAAGCTTTCTTT; CDR3: CASSPTERNTEAFF
size: .; J: TRBJ2-4; D: TRBD1; V: TRBV4-2; DNA: TGTGCCAGCAGCTTGAGGACAGGGACGGCCAAAAACATTCAGTACTTC; CDR3: CASSLRTGTAKNIQYF
size: .; J: TRBJ2-5; D: TRBD2; V: TRBV5-1; DNA: TGCGCCAGCAGCCCGACTAGCGGGAAAGAGACCCAGTACTTC; CDR3: CASSPTSGKETQYF
size: .; J: TRBJ2-5; D: .; V: TRBV20-1; DNA: TGCAGTGCTGCCCGAGAGACCCAGTACTTC; CDR3: CSAARETQYF
size: .; J: TRBJ1-2; D: TRBD1; V: TRBV6-5; DNA: TGTGCCAGCAGCCCCATCGGACAGGGGGGATCCGGCTACACCTTC; CDR3: CASSPIGQGGSGYTF
size: .; J: TRBJ1-6; D: TRBD1; V: TRBV30; DNA: TGTGCCCGCGGACAGGAAAGGAGCTCCTATAATTCACCCCTCCACTTT; CDR3: CARGQERSSYNSPLHF
size: few; J: TRBJ1-1; D: .; V: TRBV5-1; DNA: TGCGCCAGCAGCCCAGGAGGGAACACTGAAGCTTTCTTT; CDR3: CASSPGGNTEAFF
size: few; J: TRBJ1-1; D: TRBD1; V: TRBV5-4; DNA: TGTGCCAGCACACAGCCCGACAGGGGAACCGAAGCTTTCTTT; CDR3: CASTQPDRGTEAFF
size: .; J: TRBJ2-7; D: .; V: TRBV5-1; DNA: TGCGCCAGCAGCTTGGGAACTCGGGGGAAGGGGCGGTACGAGCAGTACTTC; CDR3: CASSLGTRGKGRYEQYF
size: .; J: TRBJ2-1; D: TRBD2; V: TRBV27; DNA: TGTGCCAGCAGTTCTAGCGGGAGGGCCCTCGGGAATGAGCAGTTCTTC; CDR3: CASSSSGRALGNEQFF
size: .; J: TRBJ1-1; D: .; V: TRBV15; DNA: TGTGCCACCAGCAGGCACACAGAGACTGAAGCTTTCTTT; CDR3: CATSRHTETEAFF
size: .; J: TRBJ2-5; D: TRBD2; V: TRBV11-2; DNA: TGTGCCAGCAGATCACTAGCGGGAGAGTTAAAGACCCAGTACTTC; CDR3: CASRSLAGELKTQYF
size: .; J: TRBJ2-6; D: TRBD2; V: TRBV27; DNA: TGTGCCAGCAGTAACCCGGGACTAGCGGGAGCGGTTGGGGCCAACGTCCTGACTTTC; CDR3: CASSNPGLAGAVGANVLTF
size: .; J: TRBJ1-1; D: .; V: TRBV29-1; DNA: TGCAGCGTTGAAAAGACTACCCTGCACCTTGCATTT; CDR3: CSVEKTTLHLAF
size: .; J: TRBJ2-3; D: .; V: TRBV7-8; DNA: TGTGCCAGCAGCCCTAACCGAGATAGTAAGGGGGTCACAGATACGCAGTATTTT; CDR3: CASSPNRDSKGVTDTQYF
size: .; J: TRBJ1-1; D: .; V: TRBV18; DNA: TGTGCCAGCTCACGATTGACAGACACTGAAGCTTTCTTT; CDR3: CASSRLTDTEAFF
size: .; J: TRBJ2-1; D: TRBD1; V: TRBV4-3; DNA: TGCGCCAGCAGCCAAGATTACCAGGGGGCCTACAATGAGCAGTTCTTC; CDR3: CASSQDYQGAYNEQFF
size: .; J: TRBJ2-7; D: .; V: TRBV5-1; DNA: TGCGCCAGCAGCCTCTTAGCGGACAACTACGAGCAGTACTTC; CDR3: CASSLLADNYEQYF
size: .; J: TRBJ2-1; D: TRBD2; V: TRBV20-1; DNA: TGCAGTGCTATGACTAGCTATGAGCAGTTCTTC; CDR3: CSAMTSYEQFF
size: .; J: TRBJ2-7; D: .; V: TRBV11-2; DNA: TGTGCCAGCAGCTTAAACGCGGGAAGGTACGAGCAGTACTTC; CDR3: CASSLNAGRYEQYF
size: .; J: TRBJ2-5; D: TRBD2; V: TRBV15; DNA: TGTGCCACCAGAACTAGCGGGAGAGGAGAGACCCAGTACTTC; CDR3: CATRTSGRGETQYF
size: .; J: TRBJ2-3; D: TRBD1; V: TRBV5-1; DNA: TGCGCCAGCAGCTTGTTCCGACAGGGGTATTCAGATACGCAGTATTTT; CDR3: CASSLFRQGYSDTQYF
size: few; J: TRBJ1-2; D: .; V: TRBV19; DNA: TGTGCCAGTAGCTCTTTAGCTAACTATGGCTACACCTTC; CDR3: CASSSLANYGYTF
size: .; J: TRBJ2-4; D: TRBD2; V: TRBV7-3; DNA: TGTGCCAGCAGCAATAGTGCGGGAGGTACGGCCAAAAACATTCAGTACTTC; CDR3: CASSNSAGGTAKNIQYF
size: .; J: TRBJ2-5; D: .; V: TRBV7-7; DNA: TGTGCTAGCAGCTTAAGGACCCAAGAGACCCAGTACTTC; CDR3: CASSLRTQETQYF
size: .; J: TRBJ1-1; D: .; V: TRBV2; DNA: TGTGCCAGCATATACAGGTTTAACACTGAAGCTTTCTTT; CDR3: CASIYRFNTEAFF
size: .; J: TRBJ1-1; D: TRBD1; V: TRBV30; DNA: TGTGCCTGGAGTGGACAGGGCACTGAAGCTTTCTTT; CDR3: CAWSGQGTEAFF
size: .; J: TRBJ2-2; D: .; V: TRBV5-1; DNA: TGCGCCAGCAGCTTGGGCGGTCCTACGAACACCGGGGAGCTGTTTTTT; CDR3: CASSLGGPTNTGELFF
size: .; J: TRBJ2-7; D: .; V: TRBV7-2; DNA: TGTGCCAGCAGCTTATCCCGGGACTTCTACGAGCAGTACTTC; CDR3: CASSLSRDFYEQYF
size: .; J: TRBJ2-7; D: TRBD1; V: TRBV7-9; DNA: TGTGCCAGCAGCTTAGTGACGACAGGGGACGAGCAGTACTTC; CDR3: CASSLVTTGDEQYF
size: .; J: TRBJ2-1; D: .; V: TRBV19; DNA: TGTGCCAGTAGTATGGAGTCGGGGAATAGCAATGAGCAGTTCTTC; CDR3: CASSMESGNSNEQFF
size: .; J: TRBJ2-1; D: TRBD2; V: TRBV29-1; DNA: TGCAGCGTTATGGCTAGCGGGAAGGGTGAGCAGTTCTTC; CDR3: CSVMASGKGEQFF
size: .; J: TRBJ1-2; D: .; V: TRBV30; DNA: TGTGCCTGGAAGGGTCTTTCCTATGGCTACACCTTC; CDR3: CAWKGLSYGYTF
size: .; J: TRBJ2-1; D: .; V: TRBV19; DNA: TGTGCCAGTAACCCCCAGGGGAACAATGAGCAGTTCTTC; CDR3: CASNPQGNNEQFF
size: .; J: TRBJ2-1; D: TRBD2; V: TRBV19; DNA: TGTGCCAGTAGCCGCCCGCTAGCGGTGAGCTCCTACAATGAGCAGTTCTTC; CDR3: CASSRPLAVSSYNEQFF
size: .; J: TRBJ2-1; D: TRBD2; V: TRBV15; DNA: TGTGCCACCCACTCTGGGCTAGCGGGAGTAGGGGAGCAGTTCTTC; CDR3: CATHSGLAGVGEQFF
size: .; J: TRBJ1-2; D: TRBD1; V: TRBV29-1; DNA: TGCAGCGTTGAAGCGTCCAGGGGGGACTATGGCTACACCTTC; CDR3: CSVEASRGDYGYTF
size: once; J: TRBJ2-1; D: .; V: TRBV5-4; DNA: TGTGCCAGCAGTCGGGGGGCGGGAAGCTCCTACAATGAGCAGTTCTTC; CDR3: CASSRGAGSSYNEQFF
size: .; J: TRBJ2-7; D: .; V: TRBV6-5; DNA: TGTGCCAGCAGGGAGGGGACAGCCCTCGAGCAGTACTTC; CDR3: CASREGTALEQYF